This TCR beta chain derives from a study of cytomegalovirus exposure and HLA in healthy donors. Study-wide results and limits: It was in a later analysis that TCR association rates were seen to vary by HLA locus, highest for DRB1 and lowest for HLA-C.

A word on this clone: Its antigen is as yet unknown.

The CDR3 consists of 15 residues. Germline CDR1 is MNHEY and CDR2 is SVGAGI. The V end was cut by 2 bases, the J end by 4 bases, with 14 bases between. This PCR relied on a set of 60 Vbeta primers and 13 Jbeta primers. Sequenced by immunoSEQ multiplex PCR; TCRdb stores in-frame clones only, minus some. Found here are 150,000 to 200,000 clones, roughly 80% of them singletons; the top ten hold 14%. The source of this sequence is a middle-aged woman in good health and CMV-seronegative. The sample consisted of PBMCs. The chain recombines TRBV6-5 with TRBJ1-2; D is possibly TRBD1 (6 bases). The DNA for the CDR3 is TGTGCCAGCAGTTACGACAGGTCCACGATCTATGGCTACACCTTC. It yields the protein CASSYDRSTIYGYTF.